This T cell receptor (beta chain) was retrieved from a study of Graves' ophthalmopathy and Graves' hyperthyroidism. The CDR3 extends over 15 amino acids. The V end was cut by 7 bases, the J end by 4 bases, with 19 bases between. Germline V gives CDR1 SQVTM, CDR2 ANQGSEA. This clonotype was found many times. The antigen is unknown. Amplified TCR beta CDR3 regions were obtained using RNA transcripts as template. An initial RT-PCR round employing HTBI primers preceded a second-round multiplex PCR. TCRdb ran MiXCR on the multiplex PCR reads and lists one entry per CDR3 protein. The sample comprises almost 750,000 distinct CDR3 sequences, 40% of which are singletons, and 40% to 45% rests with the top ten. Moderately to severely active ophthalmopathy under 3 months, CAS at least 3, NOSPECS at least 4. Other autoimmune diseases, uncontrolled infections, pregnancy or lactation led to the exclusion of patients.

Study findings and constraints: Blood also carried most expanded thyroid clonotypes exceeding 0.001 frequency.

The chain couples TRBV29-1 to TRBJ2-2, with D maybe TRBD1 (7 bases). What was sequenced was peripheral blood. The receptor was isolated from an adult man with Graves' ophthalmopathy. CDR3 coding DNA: TGCAGCGCTTGGGGGCAGGGGGGAACCACCGGGGAGCTGTTTTTT. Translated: CSAWGQGGTTGELFF.